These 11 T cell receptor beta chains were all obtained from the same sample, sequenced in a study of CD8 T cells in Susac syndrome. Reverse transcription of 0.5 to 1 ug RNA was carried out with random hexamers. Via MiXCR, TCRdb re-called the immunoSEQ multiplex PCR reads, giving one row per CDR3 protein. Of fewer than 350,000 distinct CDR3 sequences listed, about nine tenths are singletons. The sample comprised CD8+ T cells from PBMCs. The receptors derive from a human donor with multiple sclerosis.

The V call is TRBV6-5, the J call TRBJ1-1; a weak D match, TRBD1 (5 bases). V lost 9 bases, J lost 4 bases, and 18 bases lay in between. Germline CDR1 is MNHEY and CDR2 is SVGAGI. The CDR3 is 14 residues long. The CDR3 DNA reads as TGTGCCAGTCGTTTGGGGCAGGGCTCCACTGAAGCTTTCTTT. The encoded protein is CASRLGQGSTEAFF.

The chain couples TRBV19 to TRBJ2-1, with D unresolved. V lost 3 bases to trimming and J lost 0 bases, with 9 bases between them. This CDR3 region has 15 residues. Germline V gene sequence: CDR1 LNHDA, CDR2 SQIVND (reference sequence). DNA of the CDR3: TGTGCCAGTAGTATCAGCTTTTACTCCTACAATGAGCAGTTCTTC. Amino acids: CASSISFYSYNEQFF.

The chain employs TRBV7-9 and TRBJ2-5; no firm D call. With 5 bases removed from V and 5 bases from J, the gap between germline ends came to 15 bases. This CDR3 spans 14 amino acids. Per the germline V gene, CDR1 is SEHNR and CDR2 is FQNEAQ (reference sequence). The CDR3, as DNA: TGTGCCAGCAGCCCCCCCTTAGGCGCGGAGACCCAGTACTTC. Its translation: CASSPPLGAETQYF.

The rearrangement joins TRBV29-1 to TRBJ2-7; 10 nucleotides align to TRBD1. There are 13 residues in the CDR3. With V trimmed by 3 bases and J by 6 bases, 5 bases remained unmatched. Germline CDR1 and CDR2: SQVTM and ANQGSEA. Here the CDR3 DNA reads TGCAGCGTTGATGGGACAGGGGTCTCCGAGCAGTACTTC. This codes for CSVDGTGVSEQYF.

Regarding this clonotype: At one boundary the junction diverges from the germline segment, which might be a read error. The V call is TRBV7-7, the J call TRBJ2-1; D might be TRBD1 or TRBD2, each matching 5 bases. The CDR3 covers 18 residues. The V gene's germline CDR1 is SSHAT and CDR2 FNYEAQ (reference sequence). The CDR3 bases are TGTGCTAGCAGCCCATACCGGGACCGGCAGTCTGAGGACAATGAGCAGTTCTTC. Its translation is CASSPYRDRQSEDNEQFF.

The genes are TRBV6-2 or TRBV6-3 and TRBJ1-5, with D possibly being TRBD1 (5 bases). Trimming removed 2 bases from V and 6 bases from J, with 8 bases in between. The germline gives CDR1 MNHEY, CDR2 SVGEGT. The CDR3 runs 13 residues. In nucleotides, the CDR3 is TGTGCCAGCAGTTACGGACACGGTCAGCCCCAGCATTTT. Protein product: CASSYGHGQPQHF.

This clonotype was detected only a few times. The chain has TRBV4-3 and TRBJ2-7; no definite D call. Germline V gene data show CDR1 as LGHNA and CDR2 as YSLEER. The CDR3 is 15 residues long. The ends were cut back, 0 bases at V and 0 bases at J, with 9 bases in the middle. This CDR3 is CASSQEGLSSYEQYF. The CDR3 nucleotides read TGCGCCAGCAGCCAAGAGGGTTTAAGCTCCTACGAGCAGTACTTC.

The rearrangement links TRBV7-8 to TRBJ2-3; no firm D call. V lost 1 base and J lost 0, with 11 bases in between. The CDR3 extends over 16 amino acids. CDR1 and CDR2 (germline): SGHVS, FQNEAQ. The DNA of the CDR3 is TGTGCCAGCAGCTTAGTGATAGGGCCGAGCACAGATACGCAGTATTTT. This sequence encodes CASSLVIGPSTDTQYF. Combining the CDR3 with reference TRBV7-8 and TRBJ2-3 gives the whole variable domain GAGVSQSPRYKVAKRGQDVALRCDPISGHVSLFWYQQALGQGPEFLTYFQNEAQLDKSGLPSDRFFAERPEGSVSTLKIQRTQQEDSAVYLCASSLVIGPSTDTQYFGPGTRLTVL.

CDR3 in DNA: TGCAGCGTTGTCGGGGGACCGAGTAACTATGGCTACACCTTC. It translates to CSVVGGPSNYGYTF. The rearrangement uses TRBV29-1 and TRBJ1-2, with D maybe TRBD1 (5 bases). This CDR3 has 14 residues. The germline gives CDR1 SQVTM, CDR2 ANQGSEA. Trimming took off 4 bases at V and 1 base at J, with 13 bases between the two ends.

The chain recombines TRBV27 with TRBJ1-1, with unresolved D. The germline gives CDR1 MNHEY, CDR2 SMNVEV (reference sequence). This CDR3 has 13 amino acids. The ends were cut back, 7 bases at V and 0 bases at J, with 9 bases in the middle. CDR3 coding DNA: TGTGCCAGCAAGGAGCATGTGAACACTGAAGCTTTCTTT. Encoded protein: CASKEHVNTEAFF.

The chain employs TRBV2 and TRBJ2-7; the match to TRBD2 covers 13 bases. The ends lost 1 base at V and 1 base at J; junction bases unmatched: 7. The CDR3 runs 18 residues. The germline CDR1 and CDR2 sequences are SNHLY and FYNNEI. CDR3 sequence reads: CASSEETGLAGLSYEQYF. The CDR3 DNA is TGTGCCAGCAGTGAAGAGACGGGACTAGCGGGGTTGTCCTACGAGCAGTACTTC.